One and the same sample provided the 21 T cell receptor beta chains below, sequenced in a study of spatial heterogeneity in lung cancer. Time point: sample taken at primary tumor resection. Extraction of whole RNA from tumor, nontumor lung or frozen PBMC preceded unsorted sequencing. TCRdb analysed the 5' RACE reads with MiXCR anew, one entry per CDR3 protein. The table shows about 21,000 distinct CDR3 sequences, with 4.6% occurring only once. This sample comprised PBMCs, obtained at surgery. Source of these receptors: a male donor with early-stage non-small cell lung cancer.

This clonotype was picked up many times. The chain joins TRBV28 to TRBJ1-5; 7 bases map to TRBD1. The CDR3 loop spans 17 amino acids. The V and J ends lost 7 bases and 7 bases, in that order; junction bases with no gene match: 19. Germline V gives CDR1 MDHEN, CDR2 SYDVKM. In nucleotides, the CDR3 is TGTGCCAGCATCTTTAAGGGCCCGGGACAGAGAAACCAGCCCCAGCATTTT. As protein: CASIFKGPGQRNQPQHF.

In this sample, this clonotype turned up many times. This chain links TRBV9 with TRBJ1-2; 9 nucleotides align to TRBD1. Germline loops: CDR1 SGDLS, CDR2 YYNGEE. The CDR3 extends over 12 amino acids. V trimming: 5 bases; J trimming: 8 bases; junction bases outside the gene matches: 4. The CDR3 sequence: CASRDRGSGYTF. The CDR3 DNA sequence: TGTGCCAGCAGGGACAGGGGAAGCGGCTACACCTTC.

This clonotype has only a few counts. V and J are TRBV6-5 and TRBJ2-7; TRBD1 matches at 7 bases. CDR1 and CDR2 from the germline V gene are MNHEY and SVGAGI. The J segment lost 1 base and the V segment lost 6 bases, leaving 9 bases of the junction unmatched. The CDR3 sequence is 15 residues long. In DNA, the CDR3 is TGTGCCAGCAGCCCCCCGGGGACAGCTTCCTACGAGCAGTACTTC. It yields the protein CASSPPGTASYEQYF.

By proportion, this clonotype is medium-sized. This chain joins TRBV4-1 and TRBJ2-3; D possibly corresponds to TRBD2 (6 bases). V shed 1 base and J shed 5 bases, with 7 bases lying between them. The CDR3 length is 13 residues. CDR1 MGHRA and CDR2 YSYEKL come from the germline V gene. CDR3 in amino acids: CASSQGAGDTQYF. CDR3 bases: TGCGCCAGCAGCCAAGGAGCGGGAGATACGCAGTATTTT.

Only a few counts were recorded for this clonotype. V gene TRBV6-5 combines with J gene TRBJ2-5; TRBD2 matches at 8 bases. CDR3 size: 16 residues. V lost 2 bases and J lost 5; bases outside the gene matches: 10. Looked up from germline, CDR1 is MNHEY and CDR2 is SVGAGI. Here the CDR3 reads CASSYGLAGGYETQYF. The DNA of the CDR3 is TGTGCCAGCAGTTACGGGCTAGCGGGTGGATACGAGACCCAGTACTTC.

This clonotype was seen more than once but under ten times. The V call is TRBV4-3, the J call TRBJ2-7, with 8 positions matching TRBD2. With 0 bases clipped from V and 2 bases from J, the junction kept 6 bases outside the gene matches. Germline CDR1 reads LGHNA; CDR2 reads YSLEER. This CDR3 is built from 16 residues. The CDR3 nucleotides read TGCGCCAGCAGCCAAGATCTGGGTAGCGGGACCTACGAGCAGTACTTC. Translated: CASSQDLGSGTYEQYF.

Many counts were recorded for this clonotype. The V call is TRBV28, the J call TRBJ2-3; D not resolved. Germline V gives CDR1 MDHEN, CDR2 SYDVKM. V dropped 7 bases and J dropped 2 bases, with 25 bases sitting between them. The CDR3 length is 18 residues. CDR3 coding DNA: TGTGCCAGCAACCCAGTAATTGGCAGGATAGCCGACACAGATACGCAGTATTTT. Protein: CASNPVIGRIADTDTQYF.

By sample share, this clonotype is medium-sized (0.01 to 0.1%). This chain uses TRBV5-1 with TRBJ2-3; 9 bases line up with TRBD2. The CDR3 extends over 15 amino acids. Trimming at V came to 2 bases and at J to 4 bases, leaving 5 bases not matched to a gene. Looked up from germline, CDR1 is SGHRS and CDR2 is YFSETQ. For the CDR3, the DNA is TGCGCCAGCAGCTTTATTAGCGGGAGCGCAGATACGCAGTATTTT. Protein product: CASSFISGSADTQYF.

This clonotype was seen at least ten times. CDR3 protein: CASSLERELTGELFF. In DNA form, the CDR3 reads TGTGCCAGCAGCTTAGAACGAGAACTCACCGGGGAGCTGTTTTTT. This chain joins TRBV7-2 and TRBJ2-2, with D unclear. CDR1 and CDR2 (germline): SGHTA, FQGNSA. Trimming cost V 1 base and J 4 bases, with 10 bases left between them. The CDR3 loop spans 15 amino acids. Looking up the rest from reference TRBV7-2 and TRBJ2-2 gives the full variable domain: GAGVSQSPSNKVTEKGKDVELRCDPISGHTALYWYRQSLGQGLEFLIYFQGNSAPDKSGLPSDRFSAERTGGSVSTLTIQRTQQEDSAVYLCASSLERELTGELFFGEGSRLTVL.

The V call is TRBV7-2, the J call TRBJ1-2, with D unresolved. This CDR3 has 14 residues. From germline, CDR1 is SGHTA and CDR2 FQGNSA. V was clipped by 1 base and J by 4 bases, with 10 bases between them. The CDR3: CASSLEEESYGYTF. The CDR3 region has the DNA TGTGCCAGCAGCTTAGAGGAGGAGTCCTATGGCTACACCTTC.

In this sample, this clonotype is medium-sized (0.01 to 0.1%). This chain uses TRBV11-2 with TRBJ2-2; D is possibly TRBD1 (5 bases). Germline V gene data show CDR1 as SGHAT and CDR2 as FQNNGV. Between the trimmed V and J ends, which lost 3 bases and 2 bases, there was a span of 13 bases. The CDR3 runs 16 residues. The CDR3 sequence: CASSFGHQINTGELFF. As DNA, the CDR3 is TGTGCCAGCAGCTTTGGACACCAAATAAACACCGGGGAGCTGTTTTTT.

This clonotype came up a few times. V gene TRBV3-1 combines with J gene TRBJ2-5, with TRBD2 matching over 10 bases. With 8 bases clipped from V and 4 bases from J, the junction kept 4 bases outside the gene matches. The CDR3 extends over 13 amino acids. The germline gives CDR1 LGHDT, CDR2 YNNKEL (reference sequence). Here the CDR3 DNA reads TGTGCCAGCTCCCTAGCGGGGGTAGAGACCCAGTACTTC. This translates into CASSLAGVETQYF.

This clonotype occurred a few times. V and J are TRBV30 and TRBJ1-5; TRBD1 matches 7 bases. The trim removed 7 bases at V and 7 bases at J, leaving 10 bases unmatched. There are 13 residues in the CDR3. Germline CDR1 reads GTSNPN; CDR2 reads SVGIG (reference sequence). CDR3 sequence (DNA): TGTGCCTTAGGAGGGGGCGCAGGGCAGCCCCAGCATTTT. Its protein is CALGGGAGQPQHF.

This clonotype was counted ten times or more. This sequence joins TRBV4-1 and TRBJ2-5; TRBD2 aligns across 15 bases. After removal of 3 bases from V and 4 bases from J, the junction contained 3 bases not matched to a gene. CDR3 length: 16 residues. Germline V gene data show CDR1 as MGHRA and CDR2 as YSYEKL. The CDR3 coding sequence is TGCGCCAGCAGCCAGGGACTAGCGGGAGGTGCAGAGACCCAGTACTTC. Amino acid sequence: CASSQGLAGGAETQYF.

This clonotype has more than one count but fewer than ten. The chain uses TRBV2 and TRBJ1-2, with 7 bases lining up with TRBD1. Unmatched junction bases numbered 8, after V lost 9 bases and J lost 4 bases. This CDR3 spans 13 amino acids. Germline CDR1 is SNHLY and CDR2 is FYNNEI. In DNA form, the CDR3 reads TGTGCCAGTACGGACAGGCACCGCTATGGCTACACCTTC. It is translated as CASTDRHRYGYTF.

This clonotype was observed at least ten times. The V and J genes are TRBV7-3 and TRBJ2-3, with 11 bases that match TRBD2. Per germline, CDR1 SGHTA and CDR2 FQGTGA. The CDR3 extends over 18 amino acids. The V gene end was trimmed by 5 bases and the J gene end by 2 bases; junction bases not matched to a gene: 12. The CDR3 region has the DNA TGTGCCAGCAGCCCCACTAGCGGGAGTGGATACTTCACAGATACGCAGTATTTT. This gives the protein CASSPTSGSGYFTDTQYF.

This clonotype was recorded at least ten times. The chain couples TRBV4-1 to TRBJ2-1; D is tentatively TRBD1 or TRBD2 (5 bases each). CDR3 size: 16 residues. V shed 1 base and J shed 6 bases, with 16 bases lying between them. Looked up from germline, CDR1 is MGHRA and CDR2 is YSYEKL. For the CDR3, the DNA is TGCGCCAGCAGCCAAGTGGGGGAGCTGAGAGGCAATGAGCAGTTCTTC. It codes for CASSQVGELRGNEQFF.

This clonotype was counted many times. The chain is built from TRBV3-1 and TRBJ2-3; 8 bases are shared with TRBD1. V lost 5 bases, J lost 0 bases, and 7 bases stayed unmatched. The germline CDR1 and CDR2 sequences are LGHDT and YNNKEL (reference sequence). This CDR3 is 16 amino acids long. The chain's CDR3 is CASSERTGSSTDTQYF. CDR3 DNA: TGTGCCAGCAGCGAGAGGACAGGGTCTAGCACAGATACGCAGTATTTT.

The V gene is TRBV18, the J gene TRBJ2-5; 8 nucleotides align to TRBD1. The CDR3 contains 12 residues. The germline V gene has CDR1 KGHSH and CDR2 LQKENI. The J segment lost 13 bases and the V segment lost 3 bases, leaving 7 bases of the junction unmatched. The CDR3 sequence: CASSPLQGAGYF. The CDR3 bases are TGTGCCAGCTCACCGCTGCAGGGGGCCGGGTACTTC. Variable domain in full (rest from reference TRBV18 and TRBJ2-5): NAGVMQNPRHLVRRRGQEARLRCSPMKGHSHVYWYRQLPEEGLKFMVYLQKENIIDESGMPKERFSAEFPKEGPSILRIQQVVRGDSAAYFCASSPLQGAGYFGPGTRLLVL.

This clonotype has ten or more counts. The gene calls are TRBV13 and TRBJ1-1; no definite D call. The ends were cut back, 0 bases at V and 1 base at J, with 6 bases in the middle. The CDR3 is made up of 14 amino acids. Germline V gives CDR1 PRHDT, CDR2 FYEKMQ (reference sequence). The CDR3 is CASSLGVTNTEAFF. The CDR3 DNA reads TGTGCCAGCAGCTTAGGGGTAACGAACACTGAAGCTTTCTTT. Together with reference TRBV13 and TRBJ1-1, the CDR3 gives the full variable domain: AAGVIQSPRHLIKEKRETATLKCYPIPRHDTVYWYQQGPGQDPQFLISFYEKMQSDKGSIPDRFSAQQFSDYHSELNMSSLELGDSALYFCASSLGVTNTEAFFGQGTRLTVV.

This clonotype showed up many times. For the CDR3, the DNA is TGCGCCAGCAGCTTGGGTTTTGGGGTCTCCTACGAGCAGTACTTC. Translated: CASSLGFGVSYEQYF. This chain joins TRBV5-1 and TRBJ2-7; D remains unclear. Germline V gives CDR1 SGHRS, CDR2 YFSETQ. Trimming cost V 0 bases and J 0 bases, with 10 bases left between them. This CDR3 has 15 residues.